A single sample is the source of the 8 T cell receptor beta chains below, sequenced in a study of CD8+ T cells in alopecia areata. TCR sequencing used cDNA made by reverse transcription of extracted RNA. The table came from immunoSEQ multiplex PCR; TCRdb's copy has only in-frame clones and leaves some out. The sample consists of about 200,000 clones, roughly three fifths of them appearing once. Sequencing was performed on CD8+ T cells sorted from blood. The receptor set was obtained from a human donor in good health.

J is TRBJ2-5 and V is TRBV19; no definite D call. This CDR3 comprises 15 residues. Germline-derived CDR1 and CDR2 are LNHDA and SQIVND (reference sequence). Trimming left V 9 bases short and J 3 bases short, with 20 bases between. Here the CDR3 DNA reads TGTGCCAGCCGACTCCCCGCGGCGGCTGAAGAGACCCAGTACTTC. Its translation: CASRLPAAAEETQYF.

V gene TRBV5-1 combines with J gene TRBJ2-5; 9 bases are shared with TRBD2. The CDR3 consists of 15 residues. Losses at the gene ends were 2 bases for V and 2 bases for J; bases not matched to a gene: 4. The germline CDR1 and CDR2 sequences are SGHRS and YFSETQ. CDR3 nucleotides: TGCGCCAGCAGCTTTTTAGCGGGGGAACAAGAGACCCAGTACTTC. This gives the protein CASSFLAGEQETQYF.

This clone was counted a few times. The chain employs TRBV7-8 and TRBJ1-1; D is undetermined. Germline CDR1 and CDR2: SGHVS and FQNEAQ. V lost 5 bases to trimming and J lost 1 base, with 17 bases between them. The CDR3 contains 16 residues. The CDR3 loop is CASSLDQDHPNTEAFF. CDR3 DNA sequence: TGTGCCAGCAGCCTAGACCAGGATCATCCGAACACTGAAGCTTTCTTT.

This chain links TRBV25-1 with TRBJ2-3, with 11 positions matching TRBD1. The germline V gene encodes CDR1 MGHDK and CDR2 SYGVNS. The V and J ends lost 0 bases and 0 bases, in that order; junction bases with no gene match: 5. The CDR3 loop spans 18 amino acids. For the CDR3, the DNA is TGTGCCAGCAGTGAATATCCCGGACAGGGGGCTAGCACAGATACGCAGTATTTT. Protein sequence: CASSEYPGQGASTDTQYF.

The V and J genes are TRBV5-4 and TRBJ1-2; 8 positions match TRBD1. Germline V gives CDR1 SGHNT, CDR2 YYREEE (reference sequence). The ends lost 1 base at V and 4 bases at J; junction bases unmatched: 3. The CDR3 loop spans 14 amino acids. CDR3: CASSLQGAIYGYTF. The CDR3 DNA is TGTGCCAGCAGCTTGCAGGGGGCTATCTATGGCTACACCTTC.

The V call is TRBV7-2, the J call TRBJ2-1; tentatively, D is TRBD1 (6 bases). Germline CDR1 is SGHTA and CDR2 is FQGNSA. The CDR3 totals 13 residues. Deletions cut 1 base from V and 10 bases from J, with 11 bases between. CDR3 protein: CASSLGGGSEQFF. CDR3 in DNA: TGTGCCAGCAGCTTAGGAGGGGGAAGCGAGCAGTTCTTC. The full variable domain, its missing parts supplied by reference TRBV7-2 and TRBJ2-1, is GAGVSQSPSNKVTEKGKDVELRCDPISGHTALYWYRQSLGQGLEFLIYFQGNSAPDKSGLPSDRFSAERTGGSVSTLTIQRTQQEDSAVYLCASSLGGGSEQFFGPGTRLTVL.

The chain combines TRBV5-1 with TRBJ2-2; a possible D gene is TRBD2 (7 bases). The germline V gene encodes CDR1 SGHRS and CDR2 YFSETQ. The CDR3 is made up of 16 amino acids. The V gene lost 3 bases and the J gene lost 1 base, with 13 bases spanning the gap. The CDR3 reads CASSSYREGNTGELFF. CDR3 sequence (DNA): TGCGCCAGCAGCTCCTACAGGGAGGGGAACACCGGGGAGCTGTTTTTT.

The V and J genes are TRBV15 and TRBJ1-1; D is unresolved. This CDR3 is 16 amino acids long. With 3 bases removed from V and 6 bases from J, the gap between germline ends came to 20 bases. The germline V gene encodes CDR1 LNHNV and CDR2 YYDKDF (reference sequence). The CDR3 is CATSSGFGGFVAEAFF. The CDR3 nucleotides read TGTGCCACCAGCAGCGGATTCGGAGGGTTTGTGGCTGAAGCTTTCTTT.